This TCR beta chain was documented in a study of blood T cell repertoires in COVID-19. TCRdb's copy holds only in-frame clones and misses some; the assay was immunoSEQ multiplex PCR. Among roughly 59,000 clones listed, around 80% were seen once. Sequenced input: peripheral blood. The TCR was taken from a human donor in a cohort sampled during active COVID-19.

CDR3 protein: CASSLLGTSGRGGYNEQFF. The CDR3 DNA reads as TGTGCCAGCAGCTTGTTAGGGACTAGCGGGAGGGGGGGCTACAATGAGCAGTTCTTC. The chain uses TRBV5-4 and TRBJ2-1; 16 bases fit TRBD2. This CDR3 is built from 19 residues. Germline V gene lookup returns CDR1 SGHNT and CDR2 YYREEE (reference sequence). The ends lost 1 base at V and 3 bases at J; junction bases unmatched: 7.